The 8 T cell receptor beta chains listed next were all sequenced from one sample in a study of naive and memory T cell subsets. Whole-study results and caveats: Possibly reflecting memory cells re-expressing CD45RA, a few larger clonotypes occurred in naive repertoires, especially CD8.

An equimolar mix of two oligonucleotides served as the beta constant-region primer for TRBC1 and TRBC2. Ligated cDNA was amplified by four rounds of PCR with nested alpha and beta constant-region primers and SP2. TCRdb recomputed calls from the UMI-ligation and nested PCR reads with MiXCR, one row per CDR3 protein. The sample includes tens of thousands of distinct CDR3 sequences, around 11% seen only once; the top ten take 0.12% to 0.15%. The antigens for these receptors are not known. Sequenced: naive CD4+ T cells from blood. These receptors were obtained from a human donor in good health.

This clonotype was recorded at least ten times. The chain uses TRBV6-6 and TRBJ2-5; D may correspond to TRBD1 or TRBD2 (5 bases each). The CDR3 consists of 16 residues. The V end was cut by 7 bases, the J end by 4 bases, with 22 bases between. Germline assignment: CDR1 MNHNY and CDR2 SVGAGI (reference sequence). CDR3 sequence reads: CASTPRGPGPGETQYF. The CDR3 DNA follows: TGTGCCAGCACCCCTCGGGGACCCGGGCCCGGAGAGACCCAGTACTTC.

The genes are TRBV5-7 and TRBJ2-3; no clear D. TRBV5-7 is recorded as an ORF, its role being uncertain. V was pared by 1 base and J by 2 bases, with 14 bases between. The CDR3 consists of 16 residues. CDR3 loop: CASSLFPTENTDTQYF. The CDR3 nucleotides are TGTGCCAGCAGCTTGTTCCCCACAGAAAACACAGATACGCAGTATTTT.

This clonotype was seen ten or more times. V gene TRBV7-2 combines with J gene TRBJ2-2; TRBD2 matches at 12 bases. J lost 6 bases, V lost 5 bases, and 7 bases had no gene match. Germline assignment: CDR1 SGHTA and CDR2 FQGNSA. CDR3 length: 16 residues. The CDR3, as DNA: TGTGCCAGCAGCGGTGCTGGACTAGCGGGATCCGGGGAGCTGTTTTTT. This codes for CASSGAGLAGSGELFF.

The rearrangement uses TRBV29-1 and TRBJ1-1; 7 bases agree with TRBD1. Germline values: CDR1 SQVTM, CDR2 ANQGSEA. The CDR3 has 14 residues. After removal of 1 base from V and 3 bases from J, the junction contained 5 bases not matched to a gene. The CDR3: CSVEVPGGYTEAFF. CDR3 nucleotides: TGCAGCGTTGAAGTCCCAGGGGGGTACACTGAAGCTTTCTTT.

The chain employs TRBV28 and TRBJ2-6; no reliable D call. Trimming cost V 5 bases and J 2 bases, with 7 bases left between them. Germline loops: CDR1 MDHEN, CDR2 SYDVKM. The CDR3 sequence is 14 residues long. CDR3 coding DNA: TGTGCCAGCAGTCAACAGACTGGGGCCAACGTCCTGACTTTC. Translating it yields CASSQQTGANVLTF.

This clonotype was recorded a few times. The chain combines TRBV20-1 with TRBJ2-7; unclear D gene. This CDR3 has 12 residues. CDR1 and CDR2 (germline): DFQATT, SNEGSKA (reference sequence). V was pared by 5 bases and J by 2 bases, with 10 bases between. CDR3 sequence: CSAPASPYEQYF. The CDR3 nucleotides are TGCAGTGCTCCTGCATCACCCTACGAGCAGTACTTC.

This clonotype was seen a few times. The chain has TRBV2 and TRBJ2-7; perhaps TRBD2 as D (7 bases). The germline CDR1 and CDR2 sequences are SNHLY and FYNNEI. The CDR3 spans 15 residues. The V gene lost 1 base and the J gene lost 3 bases, with 13 bases spanning the gap. Here the CDR3 reads CASSEVRGPIYEQYF. The DNA for the CDR3 is TGTGCCAGCAGTGAAGTGCGGGGGCCTATCTACGAGCAGTACTTC.

The sample holds a few counts of this clonotype. V gene TRBV12-3 or TRBV12-4 combines with J gene TRBJ2-4; D is uncertain. Trimming stripped 4 bases from V and 0 bases from J, with 7 bases between. The CDR3 loop spans 14 amino acids. CDR3 sequence (DNA): TGTGCCAGCAGTTCCCTCAAAGCCAAAAACATTCAGTACTTC. Translation gives CASSSLKAKNIQYF.